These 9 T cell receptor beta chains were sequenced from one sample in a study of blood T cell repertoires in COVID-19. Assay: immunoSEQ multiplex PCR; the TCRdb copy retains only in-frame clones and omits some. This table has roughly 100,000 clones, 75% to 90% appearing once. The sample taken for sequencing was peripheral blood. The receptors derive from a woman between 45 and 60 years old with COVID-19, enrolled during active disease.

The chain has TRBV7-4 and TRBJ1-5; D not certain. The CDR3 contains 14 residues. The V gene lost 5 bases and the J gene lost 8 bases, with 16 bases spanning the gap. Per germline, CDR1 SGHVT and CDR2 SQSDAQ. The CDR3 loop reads CASSVDGTEEPQHF. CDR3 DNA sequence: TGTGCCAGCAGCGTAGACGGTACCGAGGAGCCCCAGCATTTT. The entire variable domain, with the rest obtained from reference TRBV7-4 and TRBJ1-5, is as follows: GAGVSQSPRYKVAKRGRDVALRCDSISGHVTLYWYRQTLGQGSEVLTYSQSDAQRDKSGRPSGRFSAERPERSVSTLKIQRTEQGDSAVYLCASSVDGTEEPQHFGDGTRLSIL.

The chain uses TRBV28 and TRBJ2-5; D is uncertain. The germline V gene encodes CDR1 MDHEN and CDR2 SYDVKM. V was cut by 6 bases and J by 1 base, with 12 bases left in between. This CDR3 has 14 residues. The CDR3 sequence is CASSNTFSQETQYF. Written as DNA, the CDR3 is TGTGCCAGCAGCAACACGTTCTCCCAAGAGACCCAGTACTTC.

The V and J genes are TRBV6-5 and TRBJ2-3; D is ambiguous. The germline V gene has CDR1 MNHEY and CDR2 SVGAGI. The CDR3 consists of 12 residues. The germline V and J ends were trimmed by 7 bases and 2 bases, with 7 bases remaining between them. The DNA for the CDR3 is TGTGCCAGCAACAGTGTCACAGATACGCAGTATTTT. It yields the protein CASNSVTDTQYF.

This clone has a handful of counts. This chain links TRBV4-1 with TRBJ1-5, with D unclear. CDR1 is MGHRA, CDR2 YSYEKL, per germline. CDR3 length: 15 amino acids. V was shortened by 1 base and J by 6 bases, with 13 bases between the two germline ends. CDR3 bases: TGCGCCAGCAGCCAAGGGGAGGGATGGAGTCAGCCCCAGCATTTT. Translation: CASSQGEGWSQPQHF.

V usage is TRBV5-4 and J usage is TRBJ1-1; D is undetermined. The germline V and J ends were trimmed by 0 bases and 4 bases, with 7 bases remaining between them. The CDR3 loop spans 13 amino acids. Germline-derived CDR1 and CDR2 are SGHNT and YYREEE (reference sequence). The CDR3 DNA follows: TGTGCCAGCAGCTTGGACTGGTTCACTGAAGCTTTCTTT. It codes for CASSLDWFTEAFF.

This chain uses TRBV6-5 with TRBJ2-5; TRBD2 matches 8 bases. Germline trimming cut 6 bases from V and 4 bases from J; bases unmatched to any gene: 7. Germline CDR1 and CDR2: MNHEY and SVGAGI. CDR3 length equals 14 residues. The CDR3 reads CASSPGGGGETQYF. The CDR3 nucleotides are TGTGCCAGCAGCCCGGGGGGGGGCGGAGAGACCCAGTACTTC.

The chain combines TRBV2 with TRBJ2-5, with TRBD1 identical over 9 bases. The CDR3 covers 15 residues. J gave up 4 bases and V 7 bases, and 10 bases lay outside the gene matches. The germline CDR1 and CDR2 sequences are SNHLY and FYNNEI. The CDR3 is CASKLDRGNVETQYF. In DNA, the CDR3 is TGTGCCAGCAAGTTGGACAGGGGTAATGTAGAGACCCAGTACTTC.

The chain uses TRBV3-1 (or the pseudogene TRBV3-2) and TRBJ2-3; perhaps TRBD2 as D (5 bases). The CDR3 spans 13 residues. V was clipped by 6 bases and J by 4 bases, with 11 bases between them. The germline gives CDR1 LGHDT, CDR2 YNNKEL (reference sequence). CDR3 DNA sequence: TGTGCCAGCAGTCCCGGGGTCCCAGATACGCAGTATTTT. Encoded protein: CASSPGVPDTQYF.

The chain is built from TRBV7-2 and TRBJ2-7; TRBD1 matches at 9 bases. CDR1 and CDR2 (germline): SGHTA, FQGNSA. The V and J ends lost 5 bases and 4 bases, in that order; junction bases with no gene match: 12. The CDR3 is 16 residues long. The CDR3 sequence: CASSQSSGTGLYEQYF. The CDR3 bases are TGTGCCAGCAGCCAATCTTCCGGGACAGGGCTATACGAGCAGTACTTC. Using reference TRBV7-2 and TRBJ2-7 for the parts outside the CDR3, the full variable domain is GAGVSQSPSNKVTEKGKDVELRCDPISGHTALYWYRQSLGQGLEFLIYFQGNSAPDKSGLPSDRFSAERTGGSVSTLTIQRTQQEDSAVYLCASSQSSGTGLYEQYFGPGTRLTVT.